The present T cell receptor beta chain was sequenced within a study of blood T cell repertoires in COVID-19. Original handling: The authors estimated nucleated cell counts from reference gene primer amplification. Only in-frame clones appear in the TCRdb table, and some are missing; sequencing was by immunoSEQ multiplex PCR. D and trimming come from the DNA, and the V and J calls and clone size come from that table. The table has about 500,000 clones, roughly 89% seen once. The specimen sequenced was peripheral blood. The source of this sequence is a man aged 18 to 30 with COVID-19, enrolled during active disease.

The CDR3 region is CASRTPGRNQETQYF. The CDR3 region has the DNA TGTGCCAGCAGGACGCCCGGCAGGAATCAAGAGACCCAGTACTTC. This chain uses TRBV6-4 with TRBJ2-5; no firm D call. The germline CDR1 and CDR2 sequences are MRHNA and SNTAGT. The CDR3 runs 15 residues. Trimming removed 6 bases at V and 2 bases at J, with 16 bases between.